This passage covers 18 T cell receptor beta chains from one sample sequenced in a study of blood T cell repertoires in COVID-19. Assay: immunoSEQ multiplex PCR; the TCRdb copy retains only in-frame clones and omits some. The sample has approximately 130,000 clones, around four fifths seen once. Source material: PBMCs or T cells enriched from blood (not recorded which). The origin of the receptors is a man between 25 and 39 years old who had recovered from COVID-19.

The chain employs TRBV18 and TRBJ2-5; a weak D match, TRBD1 (6 bases). This CDR3 region has 13 residues. The V gene lost 5 bases and the J gene lost 2 bases, with 9 bases spanning the gap. Germline V gene sequence: CDR1 KGHSH, CDR2 LQKENI. The chain's CDR3 is CASSTGQQETQYF. The CDR3 coding sequence is TGTGCCAGCTCAACAGGACAGCAAGAGACCCAGTACTTC.

This clone has more than one count but fewer than ten. The chain combines TRBV2 with TRBJ2-2, with D tentatively TRBD1 (6 bases). CDR1 is SNHLY and CDR2 is FYNNEI in the germline V gene. CDR3 length: 15 residues. V was trimmed by 4 bases and J by 4 bases, leaving 13 bases between them. The CDR3 spells CASSGGQGTTGELFF. CDR3 bases: TGTGCCAGCAGTGGAGGCCAGGGGACCACCGGGGAGCTGTTTTTT.

The J gene is TRBJ1-2, the V gene TRBV12-3 or TRBV12-4, with TRBD1 as a possible D gene (5 bases). This CDR3 has 13 amino acids. V lost 2 bases, J lost 8 bases, and 12 bases lay in between. CDR3 coding DNA: TGTGCCAGCAGTTTACTCCGACAGAGAGGCTACACCTTC. Translation: CASSLLRQRGYTF.

V gene TRBV6-5 combines with J gene TRBJ2-7; TRBD2 is a possible D gene (5 bases). V lost 2 bases and J 4 bases, leaving 12 bases between the germline ends. Germline CDR1 MNHEY, CDR2 SVGAGI. The CDR3 runs to 14 residues. The CDR3 loop reads CASSYDGMSYEQYV. CDR3 sequence (DNA): TGTGCCAGCAGTTACGACGGGATGAGTTACGAGCAGTACGTC.

The chain uses TRBV4-2 and TRBJ1-5; TRBD1 aligns across 8 bases. This CDR3 has 16 amino acids. The V segment lost 1 base and the J segment 0 bases; nucleotides outside the gene matches: 2. CDR1 LGHNA and CDR2 YNFKEQ come from the germline V gene. The CDR3 loop reads CASSQATGDSNQPQHF. The DNA of the CDR3 is TGTGCCAGCAGCCAAGCGACAGGGGATAGCAATCAGCCCCAGCATTTT.

The CDR3 coding sequence is TGTGCCACCAGTGGGGCCAGCGGGAATGAGCAGTTCTTC. Protein sequence: CATSGASGNEQFF. V is TRBV24-1 and J is TRBJ2-1, with D possibly TRBD2 on 6 matching bases. CDR1 and CDR2 from the germline V gene are KGHDR and SFDVKD. V lost 5 bases and J lost 7, with 11 bases in between. The CDR3 has 13 amino acids.

The rearrangement links TRBV9 to TRBJ1-1; 7 bases fit TRBD1. Germline CDR1 is SGDLS and CDR2 is YYNGEE. V lost 3 bases to trimming and J lost 3 bases; unmatched junction nucleotides: 8. The CDR3 contains 15 residues. CDR3 bases: TGTGCCAGCAGCGAGACAGGGCGCGGAGACACTGAAGCTTTCTTT. Encoded protein: CASSETGRGDTEAFF.

The CDR3 sequence: CASSISGEMNTEAFF. DNA for the CDR3: TGTGCCAGTAGTATAAGTGGAGAAATGAACACTGAAGCTTTCTTT. The rearrangement joins TRBV19 to TRBJ1-1; D remains ambiguous. The CDR3 sequence is 15 residues long. V was cut by 2 bases and J by 0 bases, with 10 bases left in between. Germline values: CDR1 LNHDA, CDR2 SQIVND (reference sequence).

The CDR3 protein is CATSDGRGGGNQPQHF. CDR3 in DNA: TGTGCCACCAGTGATGGGAGGGGTGGCGGCAATCAGCCCCAGCATTTT. The chain links TRBV24-1 to TRBJ1-5, with TRBD1 as a possible D gene (5 bases). The CDR3 sequence is 16 residues long. Germline V gives CDR1 KGHDR, CDR2 SFDVKD. Trimming removed 3 bases from V and 2 bases from J, with 13 bases in between.

This chain links TRBV5-1 with TRBJ2-7, with 11 bases that match TRBD1. CDR3 size: 14 residues. Germline V gene data show CDR1 as SGHRS and CDR2 as YFSETQ. The ends lost 0 bases at V and 6 bases at J; junction bases unmatched: 2. CDR3 coding DNA: TGCGCCAGCAGCTTGGATGGACAGGGGGCCGAGCAGTACTTC. The encoded protein is CASSLDGQGAEQYF. Full variable domain (remainder filled in from reference TRBV5-1 and TRBJ2-7): KAGVTQTPRYLIKTRGQQVTLSCSPISGHRSVSWYQQTPGQGLQFLFEYFSETQRNKGNFPGRFSGRQFSNSRSEMNVSTLELGDSALYLCASSLDGQGAEQYFGPGTRLTVT.

V usage is TRBV29-1 and J usage is TRBJ2-5; weak D call: TRBD2 (5 bases). This CDR3 has 13 residues. Trimming shortened V by 6 bases and J by 7 bases, and 18 bases separated the two germline ends. Germline V gene sequence: CDR1 SQVTM, CDR2 ANQGSEA. In nucleotides, the CDR3 is TGCAGCGTACTACTCTCCGGGATCGCGACCCAGTACTTC. Its protein product is CSVLLSGIATQYF.

The genes are TRBV6-6 and TRBJ2-3, with 15 bases lining up with TRBD2. This CDR3 has 16 amino acids. Germline loops: CDR1 MNHNY, CDR2 SVGAGI (reference sequence). Trimming took 5 bases from V and 1 from J; bases not matched to a gene: 1. The CDR3 region has the DNA TGTGCCAGCAGTGGGACTAGCGGGGGGCGCACAGATACGCAGTATTTT. Residues: CASSGTSGGRTDTQYF.

This chain connects TRBV14 to TRBJ1-1; the match to TRBD1 covers 7 bases. CDR3 length: 13 residues. Trimming at V came to 3 bases and at J to 3 bases, leaving 1 base not matched to a gene. Germline V gene lookup returns CDR1 SGHDN and CDR2 FVKESK. CDR3 DNA sequence: TGTGCCAGCAGCCAGGGACAGCACACTGAAGCTTTCTTT. This gives the protein CASSQGQHTEAFF. Together with reference TRBV14 and TRBJ1-1, the CDR3 gives the full variable domain: EAGVTQFPSHSVIEKGQTVTLRCDPISGHDNLYWYRRVMGKEIKFLLHFVKESKQDESGMPNNRFLAERTGGTYSTLKVQPAELEDSGVYFCASSQGQHTEAFFGQGTRLTVV.

This sequence joins TRBV3-1 (or the pseudogene TRBV3-2) and TRBJ2-3; D is uncertain. This CDR3 region has 14 residues. Trimming left V 1 base short and J 8 bases short, with 13 bases between. CDR1 is LGHDT, CDR2 YNNKEL, per germline (reference sequence). As DNA, the CDR3 is TGTGCCAGCAGCCAAGGCGGTATCTCTCGTACGCAGTATTTT. It translates to CASSQGGISRTQYF.

V gene TRBV5-1 combines with J gene TRBJ2-7; 8 nucleotides line up with TRBD1. With V trimmed by 0 bases and J by 3 bases, 5 bases remained unmatched. This CDR3 contains 15 residues. Germline V CDR1 and CDR2: SGHRS, YFSETQ. CDR3 residues: CASSLGQGMGYEQYV. The CDR3 nucleotides read TGCGCCAGCAGCTTGGGACAGGGGATGGGCTACGAGCAGTACGTC.

Comments on this clone: This sample includes further DNA sequences coding for the same CDR3. The rearrangement links TRBV6-5 to TRBJ2-3; D might be TRBD2 (6 bases). CDR1 MNHEY and CDR2 SVGAGI come from the germline V gene. The V and J ends lost 3 bases and 6 bases respectively, with 13 bases between them. There are 14 residues in the CDR3. The CDR3 region is CASSYRDSLDTQYF. The CDR3 bases are TGTGCCAGCAGTTATCGGGACTCGCTCGATACGCAGTATTTT.

In its sample, this clone was seen a few times. This chain uses TRBV5-6 with TRBJ2-2; 7 bases agree with TRBD2. In germline, CDR1 is SGHDT, CDR2 YYEEEE. J was trimmed by 7 bases and V by 0 bases; bases with no gene match: 6. The CDR3 contains 15 residues. In DNA form, the CDR3 reads TGTGCCAGCAGCTTGGGGCTAGCGGTGGTCGGGGAGCTGTTTTTT. Protein product: CASSLGLAVVGELFF.

This rearrangement joins TRBV2 to TRBJ2-1; 7 bases map to TRBD2. This CDR3 spans 14 amino acids. In germline, CDR1 is SNHLY, CDR2 FYNNEI. Losses at the gene ends were 4 bases for V and 6 bases for J; bases not matched to a gene: 6. CDR3 loop: CASSGEGRSNEQFF. The CDR3 DNA reads as TGTGCCAGCAGTGGGGAGGGACGGTCCAATGAGCAGTTCTTC.